These 24 T cell receptor beta chains were sequenced from one sample in a study of radiotherapy plus CTLA-4 blockade in lung cancer. The protocol was immunoSEQ multiplex PCR, while the TCRdb copy is restricted to in-frame clones and leaves out a portion. Here the sample spans 130,000 or so clones, 70% to 90% being singletons. The sequences come from peripheral blood, collected from a patient treated with radiotherapy plus ipilimumab. The receptors were sampled from a human donor with non-small cell lung cancer that progressed on radiotherapy plus ipilimumab.

This chain connects TRBV19 to TRBJ1-1; D is perhaps TRBD1 (6 bases). The V gene's germline CDR1 is LNHDA and CDR2 SQIVND (reference sequence). This CDR3 has 15 residues. The V end was cut by 7 bases, the J end by 1 base, with 16 bases between. The CDR3 region has the DNA TGTGCCAGTAATGACCCCGGGACACCGAACACTGAAGCTTTCTTT. Its protein is CASNDPGTPNTEAFF.

This clone has a single count. The rearrangement links TRBV7-3 to TRBJ2-1; 7 bases match TRBD2. V lost 2 bases, J lost 4 bases, and 8 bases stayed unmatched. The CDR3 length is 16 residues. Germline V CDR1 and CDR2: SGHTA, FQGTGA. The CDR3 nucleotides read TGTGCCAGCAGCTTATCTTGGCGGGGGACGTACAATGAGCAGTTCTTC. It encodes CASSLSWRGTYNEQFF. Full variable domain (remainder filled in from reference TRBV7-3 and TRBJ2-1): GAGVSQTPSNKVTEKGKYVELRCDPISGHTALYWYRQSLGQGPEFLIYFQGTGAADDSGLPNDRFFAVRPEGSVSTLKIQRTERGDSAVYLCASSLSWRGTYNEQFFGPGTRLTVL.

This sequence joins TRBV7-8 and TRBJ2-3, with a weak D call TRBD1 (6 bases). This CDR3 has 13 amino acids. Deletions cut 9 bases from V and 2 bases from J, with 12 bases between. Germline V lookup: CDR1 SGHVS, CDR2 FQNEAQ. CDR3 protein: CASSGANTDTQYF. CDR3 in DNA: TGTGCCAGTTCAGGGGCGAACACAGATACGCAGTATTTT.

This clone has only one observation. The rearrangement uses TRBV5-8 and TRBJ1-4; D unclear. V lost 4 bases and J 10 bases, leaving 17 bases between the germline ends. The V gene's germline CDR1 is SGHTS and CDR2 YDEGEE. This CDR3 is built from 14 residues. Here the CDR3 DNA reads TGTGCCAGCAGCCTCGAGGCGGGAATAGGAAAACTGTTTTTT. Protein product: CASSLEAGIGKLFF.

The rearrangement links TRBV2 to TRBJ2-2, with TRBD2 matching 10 bases. V dropped 6 bases and J dropped 1; count of bases not matched to a gene: 8. CDR3 size: 17 residues. CDR1 and CDR2 (germline): SNHLY, FYNNEI. The CDR3 sequence is CASRAVGLAENTGELFF. DNA of the CDR3: TGTGCCAGCAGAGCCGTCGGACTAGCGGAGAACACCGGGGAGCTGTTTTTT.

The chain has TRBV6-1 and TRBJ2-7, with a possible D match to TRBD1 (5 bases). Deletions cut 2 bases from V and 3 bases from J, with 11 bases between. The CDR3 runs to 14 residues. Looked up from germline, CDR1 is MNHNS and CDR2 is SASEGT. CDR3 DNA sequence: TGTGCCAGCAGTGAACTGAGTAGGGGCTACGAGCAGTACTTC. This sequence encodes CASSELSRGYEQYF.

This clone was seen a single time. The chain uses TRBV5-4 and TRBJ2-5; 8 bases are a match to TRBD1. The V gene's germline CDR1 is SGHNT and CDR2 YYREEE (reference sequence). V lost 4 bases, J lost 3 bases, and 5 bases stayed unmatched. The CDR3 sequence is 14 residues long. The CDR3 reads CASSTTTGEETQYF. The CDR3 region has the DNA TGTGCCAGCAGCACTACGACAGGGGAAGAGACCCAGTACTTC.

Only a few counts were recorded for this clone. The chain carries TRBV11-1 and TRBJ2-1; D gene unclear. This CDR3 spans 13 amino acids. With 1 base removed from V and 9 bases from J, the gap between germline ends came to 10 bases. In germline, CDR1 is SGHAT, CDR2 FQDESV (reference sequence). CDR3 coding DNA: TGTGCCAGCAGCTTAGTGGTTAGAGGTGAGCAGTTCTTC. It encodes CASSLVVRGEQFF.

The J gene is TRBJ2-7, the V gene TRBV10-1; no reliable D call. The CDR3 is 13 residues long. Per germline, CDR1 WNHNN and CDR2 SYGVQD (reference sequence). V lost 3 bases and J lost 7, with 13 bases in between. This chain's CDR3 is CASSDDSSGEQYF. CDR3 sequence (DNA): TGCGCCAGCAGTGACGACTCTTCAGGAGAGCAGTACTTC.

The chain combines TRBV2 with TRBJ2-3, with 9 positions matching TRBD2. This CDR3 is built from 16 residues. Germline values: CDR1 SNHLY, CDR2 FYNNEI. Trimming at V came to 6 bases and at J to 2 bases, leaving 9 bases not matched to a gene. Here the CDR3 reads CASSARASGITDTQYF. CDR3 DNA sequence: TGTGCCAGCAGCGCCCGGGCTAGCGGGATCACAGATACGCAGTATTTT.

This chain uses TRBV4-1 with TRBJ2-5; 7 bases match TRBD1. The J call may be incorrect, as the DNA end agrees better with TRBJ2-7. Looked up from germline, CDR1 is MGHRA and CDR2 is YSYEKL. The CDR3 has 17 amino acids. CDR3 coding DNA: TGCGCCAGCAGCCAAGGTATTTGGACAGGAGTACTCTACGAGCAGTACTTC. Amino acids: CASSQGIWTGVLYEQYF.

The chain employs TRBV5-6 and TRBJ2-5, with 7 bases that match TRBD2. Germline-derived CDR1 and CDR2 are SGHDT and YYEEEE. The CDR3 loop spans 17 amino acids. V shed 4 bases, J shed 4 bases, and the junction held 16 bases outside the gene matches. CDR3 bases: TGTGCCAGCAGCGCCGGACTAGAAAGATTACTGGGAGAGACCCAGTACTTC. It encodes CASSAGLERLLGETQYF.

This clone turned up a few times. The J gene is TRBJ2-1, the V gene TRBV5-6, with unresolved D. Per germline, CDR1 SGHDT and CDR2 YYEEEE. The CDR3 length is 11 residues. The V and J ends lost 2 bases and 8 bases respectively, with 5 bases between them. CDR3 DNA sequence: TGTGCCAGCAGCTTTAACCATGAGCAGTTCTTC. Its protein product is CASSFNHEQFF.

This chain joins TRBV5-1 and TRBJ2-1, with 10 nucleotides matching TRBD2. In germline, CDR1 is SGHRS, CDR2 YFSETQ. The CDR3 spans 14 residues. Trimming removed 2 bases from V and 5 bases from J; junction bases left unmatched: 1. CDR3 bases: TGCGCCAGCAGCTTAGCGGGAGGGGACAATGAGCAGTTCTTC. Translating it yields CASSLAGGDNEQFF.

With respect to this clone: Other DNA sequences in the sample encode the same CDR3. The gene calls are TRBV10-2 and TRBJ1-2, with TRBD1 identical over 7 bases. Germline CDR1 and CDR2: WSHSY and SAAADI. The CDR3 is 16 residues long. V was pared by 0 bases and J by 6 bases, with 10 bases of the junction left unmatched. The CDR3 protein is CASSESRDSLLDGYTF. As DNA, the CDR3 is TGCGCCAGCAGTGAGTCTCGGGACAGCCTCTTGGATGGCTACACCTTC.

The gene calls are TRBV10-2 and TRBJ1-5; D possibly corresponds to TRBD1 (5 bases). V lost 2 bases and J lost 3, with 8 bases in between. CDR1 and CDR2 from the germline V gene are WSHSY and SAAADI. The CDR3 totals 14 residues. CDR3 sequence reads: CASSEAGVNQPQHF. The DNA for the CDR3 is TGCGCCAGCAGTGAGGCGGGGGTCAATCAGCCCCAGCATTTT.

This clone was detected once. The chain couples TRBV18 to TRBJ1-3; D is uncertain. The V end lost 2 bases, the J end lost 0 bases, and 11 bases lay between the germline ends. The germline V gene encodes CDR1 KGHSH and CDR2 LQKENI. This CDR3 has 16 amino acids. This chain's CDR3 is CASSPSPGNSGNTIYF. The CDR3 DNA reads as TGTGCCAGCTCACCATCTCCCGGAAACTCTGGAAACACCATATATTTT.

This clone was picked up a small number of times. This chain joins TRBV6-6 and TRBJ2-1; D ambiguous. The V end was cut by 5 bases, the J end by 9 bases, with 17 bases between. Germline CDR1 MNHNY, CDR2 SVGAGI (reference sequence). The CDR3 length is 14 residues. CDR3 in amino acids: CASSTYTSAGEQFF. The CDR3 DNA reads TGTGCCAGCAGTACCTATACCTCCGCAGGTGAGCAGTTCTTC.

CDR3 DNA: TGTGCCAGCAGTCAAGCTAACTATGGCTACACCTTC. It encodes CASSQANYGYTF. The J gene is TRBJ1-2, the V gene TRBV6-6, with D unclear. From germline, CDR1 is MNHNY and CDR2 SVGAGI (reference sequence). Trimming removed 5 bases at V and 0 bases at J, with 4 bases between. The CDR3 length is 12 residues.

The chain employs TRBV5-1 and TRBJ2-6; 9 bases are a match to TRBD2. This CDR3 has 18 amino acids. Per the germline V gene, CDR1 is SGHRS and CDR2 is YFSETQ. The V gene end was trimmed by 4 bases and the J gene end by 2 bases; junction bases not matched to a gene: 10. The CDR3, as DNA: TGCGCCAGCAGCCCCGATTCCAGCGGGAGGACTGGGGCCAACGTCCTGACTTTC. It translates to CASSPDSSGRTGANVLTF.

This clone came up a few times. This chain links TRBV6-1 with TRBJ2-1, with TRBD2 identical over 7 bases. CDR3 length: 15 residues. Germline V gives CDR1 MNHNS, CDR2 SASEGT. J was trimmed by 2 bases and V by 6 bases; bases with no gene match: 7. The CDR3 DNA follows: TGTGCCAGCAGCCAAGGACTAGAGGCCTACAATGAGCAGTTCTTC. Translating gives CASSQGLEAYNEQFF.

V and J are TRBV5-1 and TRBJ2-1, with D hard to call. With 5 bases removed from V and 3 bases from J, the gap between germline ends came to 9 bases. CDR3 size: 13 residues. CDR1 is SGHRS, CDR2 YFSETQ, per germline. In DNA, the CDR3 is TGCGCCAGCAGGGTACAGAACTACAATGAGCAGTTCTTC. It specifies CASRVQNYNEQFF. Full variable domain (rest looked up from reference TRBV5-1 and TRBJ2-1): KAGVTQTPRYLIKTRGQQVTLSCSPISGHRSVSWYQQTPGQGLQFLFEYFSETQRNKGNFPGRFSGRQFSNSRSEMNVSTLELGDSALYLCASRVQNYNEQFFGPGTRLTVL.

The chain joins TRBV6-5 to TRBJ2-1; TRBD2 matches 7 bases. Unmatched junction bases numbered 5, after V lost 4 bases and J lost 5 bases. The germline V gene encodes CDR1 MNHEY and CDR2 SVGAGI. The CDR3 sequence is 14 residues long. The CDR3 spells CASSLTGTNNEQFF. The CDR3 DNA sequence: TGTGCCAGCAGTTTAACCGGGACTAACAATGAGCAGTTCTTC.

The chain has TRBV7-6 and TRBJ2-3; no firm D call. The V end lost 1 base, the J end lost 0 bases, and 5 bases lay between the germline ends. The CDR3 is 14 residues long. CDR1 and CDR2 from the germline V gene are SGHVS and FNYEAQ. The CDR3 region has the DNA TGTGCCAGCAGCTTAGGGAGTAGCACAGATACGCAGTATTTT. This encodes CASSLGSSTDTQYF. Full variable domain (remainder filled in from reference TRBV7-6 and TRBJ2-3): GAGVSQSPRYKVTKRGQDVALRCDPISGHVSLYWYRQALGQGPEFLTYFNYEAQQDKSGLPNDRFSAERPEGSISTLTIQRTEQRDSAMYRCASSLGSSTDTQYFGPGTRLTVL.